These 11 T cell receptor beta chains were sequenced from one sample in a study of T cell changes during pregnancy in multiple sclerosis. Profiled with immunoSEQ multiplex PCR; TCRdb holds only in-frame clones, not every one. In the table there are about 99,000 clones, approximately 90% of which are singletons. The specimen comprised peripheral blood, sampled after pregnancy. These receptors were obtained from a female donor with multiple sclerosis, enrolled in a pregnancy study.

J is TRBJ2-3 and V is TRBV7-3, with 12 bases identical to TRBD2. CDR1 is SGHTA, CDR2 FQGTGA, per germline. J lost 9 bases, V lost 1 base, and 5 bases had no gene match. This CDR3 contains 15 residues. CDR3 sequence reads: CASSLRPSGGVTQYF. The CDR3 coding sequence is TGTGCCAGCAGCTTAAGGCCTAGCGGGGGGGTCACGCAGTATTTT.

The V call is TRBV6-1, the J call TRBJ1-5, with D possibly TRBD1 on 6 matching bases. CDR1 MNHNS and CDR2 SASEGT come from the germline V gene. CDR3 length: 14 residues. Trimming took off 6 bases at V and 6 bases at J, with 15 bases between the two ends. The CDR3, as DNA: TGTGCCAGCAGGCCCCCCCAGGGGAGTCAGCCCCAGCATTTT. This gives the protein CASRPPQGSQPQHF.

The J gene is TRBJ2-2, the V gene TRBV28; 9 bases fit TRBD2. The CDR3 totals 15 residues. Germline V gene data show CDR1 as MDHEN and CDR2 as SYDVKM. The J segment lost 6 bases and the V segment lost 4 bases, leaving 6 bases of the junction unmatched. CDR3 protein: CASSSGTSSAGELFF. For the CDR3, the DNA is TGTGCCAGCAGTTCTGGGACTAGCTCGGCCGGGGAGCTGTTTTTT.

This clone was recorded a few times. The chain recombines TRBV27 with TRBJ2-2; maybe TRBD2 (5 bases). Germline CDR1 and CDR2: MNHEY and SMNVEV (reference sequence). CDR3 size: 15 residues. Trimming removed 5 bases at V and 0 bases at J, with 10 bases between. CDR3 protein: CASSPTGSNTGELFF. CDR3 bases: TGTGCCAGCAGTCCCACGGGATCGAACACCGGGGAGCTGTTTTTT.

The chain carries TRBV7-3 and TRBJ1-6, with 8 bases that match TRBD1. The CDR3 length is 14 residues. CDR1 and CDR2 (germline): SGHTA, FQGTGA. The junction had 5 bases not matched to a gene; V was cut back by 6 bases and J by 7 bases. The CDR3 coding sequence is TGTGCCAGCAGTCAGGGGGCAGGCAATTCACCCCTCCACTTT. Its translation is CASSQGAGNSPLHF.

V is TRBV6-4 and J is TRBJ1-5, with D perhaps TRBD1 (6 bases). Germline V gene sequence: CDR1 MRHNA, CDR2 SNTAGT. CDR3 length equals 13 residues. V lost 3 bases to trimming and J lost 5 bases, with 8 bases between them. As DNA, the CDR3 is TGTGCCAGCAGTGAAAACAGGGATCAGCCCCAGCATTTT. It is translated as CASSENRDQPQHF.

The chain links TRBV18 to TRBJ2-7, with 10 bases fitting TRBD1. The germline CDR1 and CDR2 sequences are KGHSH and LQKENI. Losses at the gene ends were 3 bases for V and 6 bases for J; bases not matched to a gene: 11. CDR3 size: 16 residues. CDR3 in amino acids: CASSPLPRDRGAEQYF. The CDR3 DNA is TGTGCCAGCTCACCTCTCCCCCGGGACAGGGGTGCCGAGCAGTACTTC.

CDR3 DNA: TGTGCCAGCAGCCAGCGGGGGGCCGACGGGGAGCTGTTTTTT. Translating gives CASSQRGADGELFF. V gene TRBV7-8 combines with J gene TRBJ2-2; 9 bases align to TRBD2. V lost 5 bases and J lost 7; bases outside the gene matches: 5. From germline, CDR1 is SGHVS and CDR2 FQNEAQ. The length of the CDR3 is 14 residues.

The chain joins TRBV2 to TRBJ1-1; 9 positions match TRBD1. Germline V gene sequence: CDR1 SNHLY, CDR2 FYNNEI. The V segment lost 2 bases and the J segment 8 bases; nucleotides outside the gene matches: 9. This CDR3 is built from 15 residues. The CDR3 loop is CASSESGTGSGEAFF. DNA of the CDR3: TGTGCCAGCAGTGAATCCGGGACAGGGTCCGGGGAAGCTTTCTTT.

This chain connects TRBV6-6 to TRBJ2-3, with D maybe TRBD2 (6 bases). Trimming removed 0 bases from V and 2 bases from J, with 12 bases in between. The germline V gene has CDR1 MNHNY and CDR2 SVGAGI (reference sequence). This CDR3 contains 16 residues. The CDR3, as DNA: TGTGCCAGCAGTTACTCGGGGAGGAGATCCACAGATACGCAGTATTTT. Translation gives CASSYSGRRSTDTQYF.

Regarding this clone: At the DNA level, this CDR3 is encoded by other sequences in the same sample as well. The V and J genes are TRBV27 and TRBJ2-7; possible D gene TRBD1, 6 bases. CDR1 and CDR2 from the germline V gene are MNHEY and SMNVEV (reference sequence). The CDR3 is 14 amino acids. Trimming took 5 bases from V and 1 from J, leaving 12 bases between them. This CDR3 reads CASSPMTGSYEQYF. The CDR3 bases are TGTGCCAGCAGTCCAATGACAGGATCCTACGAGCAGTACTTC.